A selection of T cell receptor beta chains follows, all from one sample in a study of T-cell memory formation after mild COVID-19. MiXCR was run by TCRdb on the 5' RACE reads, yielding one entry per CDR3 protein. The profile shows fewer than 250,000 distinct CDR3 sequences, roughly 27% of them singletons. The sequencing sample was made of PBMCs or a T cell subset sorted from them (not recorded which). The receptors originated from an adult woman who had mild COVID-19 (a few samples of this study predate the infection). Cell type and time point are not known. CDR3s include the opening cysteine and the closing phenylalanine or tryptophan. The D gene is left open where the match is weak. Clone sizes are given selectively: once, few, many, or a class where the clone is expanded.

-	few	TRBJ2-5	TRBV5-4	TGTGCCAGCAGCTTGGGACAGGTCTACCAAGAGACCCAGTACTTC	CASSLGQVYQETQYF
-	-	TRBJ2-2	TRBV10-3	TGTGCCATCAGTGAGGGACGGGGAAACACCGGGGAGCTGTTTTTT	CAISEGRGNTGELFF
-	few	TRBJ1-1	TRBV6-1	TGTGCCAGCAGTGAAATCCCTACAGGGAACACTGAAGCTTTCTTT	CASSEIPTGNTEAFF
-	-	TRBJ2-1	TRBV7-7	TGTGCCAGCAGCTTAAAGGGTAGCTCCTACAATGAGCAGTTCTTC	CASSLKGSSYNEQFF
-	-	TRBJ2-5	TRBV18	TGTGCCAGCTCACCACCCGGGCAGCAACAAGAGACCCAGTACTTC	CASSPPGQQQETQYF
-	-	TRBJ1-5	TRBV5-6	TGTGCCAGCAGCCCAGGTCGGGTGCATCAGCCCCAGCATTTT	CASSPGRVHQPQHF
TRBD2	few	TRBJ2-5	TRBV7-3	TGTGCCAGCAGCGAGATCGGGACTAGCGACGAGACCCAGTACTTC	CASSEIGTSDETQYF
-	-	TRBJ2-5	TRBV15	TGTGCCACCAGCAGTTTAGGGGGGGAGACCCAGTACTTC	CATSSLGGETQYF
-	-	TRBJ2-4	TRBV12-3/TRBV12-4	TGTGCCAGCAGTTTTAACAGTGGAAACATTCAGTACTTC	CASSFNSGNIQYF
-	few	TRBJ2-1	TRBV3-1	TGTGCCAGCAGCCAAGAAGACCCCGAGCAGTTCTTC	CASSQEDPEQFF
-	-	TRBJ1-6	TRBV5-1	TGCGCCAGCAGCCCTCAGGGGTCGAATTCACCCCTCCACTTT	CASSPQGSNSPLHF
-	-	TRBJ2-1	TRBV7-9	TGTGCCAGCAGCCGCCCGGGAGTTCCTGCTCGGGACAATGAGCAGTTCTTC	CASSRPGVPARDNEQFF
TRBD1	-	TRBJ2-1	TRBV19	TGTGCCAGTAGTACCCGGGACAGGTACAATGAGCAGTTCTTC	CASSTRDRYNEQFF
-	few	TRBJ1-5	TRBV7-9	TGTGCCAGCAGCTTGGCCGGGCAGCCCCAGCATTTT	CASSLAGQPQHF
-	-	TRBJ2-7	TRBV6-5	TGTGCCAGCAGTCTGGCCCTCAGGGACTACGAGCAGTACTTC	CASSLALRDYEQYF
TRBD2	few	TRBJ2-3	TRBV6-6	TGTGCCAGCGCGATGGGGGGGAACACAGATACGCAGTATTTT	CASAMGGNTDTQYF
TRBD2	few	TRBJ2-3	TRBV5-1	TGCGCCAGCAGCTCAAGAGCGGGGGGGCCATCAGATACGCAGTATTTT	CASSSRAGGPSDTQYF
TRBD2	-	TRBJ2-1	TRBV27	TGTGCCAGCAGTTTATCTTCCGGGACTAGCGGGGGGGCTAGAAGGAATGAGCAGTTCTTC	CASSLSSGTSGGARRNEQFF
-	-	TRBJ1-1	TRBV5-1	TGCGCCAGCAGCTCAGACAGGTTGAACACTGAAGCTTTCTTT	CASSSDRLNTEAFF